The 10 T cell receptor beta chains given below trace back to one sample, sequenced in a study of blood T cell repertoires in COVID-19. Sequencing used immunoSEQ multiplex PCR; TCRdb keeps in-frame clones, though not all of them. Among hundreds of thousands of clones listed, about 80% were seen once. Input material: PBMCs or T cells enriched from blood (not recorded which). These receptors were obtained from a woman aged 45-65 years who had been exposed to COVID-19.

The V call is TRBV2, the J call TRBJ2-2; 10 nucleotides line up with TRBD2. V lost 8 bases and J lost 5; bases outside the gene matches: 8. The germline V gene encodes CDR1 SNHLY and CDR2 FYNNEI. This CDR3 comprises 15 residues. The chain's CDR3 is CASGRSGGATGELFF. CDR3 DNA: TGTGCCAGCGGACGAAGCGGGGGGGCTACCGGGGAGCTGTTTTTT.

V and J are TRBV21-1 and TRBJ1-1; the listed D gene, TRBD1, was not tested against the DNA. TRBV21-1 is recorded as a pseudogene. CDR3 length equals 14 residues. CDR3 nucleotide sequence: TGTGCCAGCAGCAAACCCAGGGCCTACCCTGAAGCTTTCTTT. This codes for CASSKPRAYPEAFF.

The sample holds a few counts of this clone. The genes are TRBV6-6 and TRBJ1-5, with 9 bases fitting TRBD1. Germline CDR1 reads MNHNY; CDR2 reads SVGAGI (reference sequence). V lost 7 bases to trimming and J lost 4 bases; unmatched junction nucleotides: 8. This CDR3 comprises 15 residues. In DNA form, the CDR3 reads TGTGCCAGCATCTCACAGGGGGCACGGAATCAGCCCCAGCATTTT. Residues: CASISQGARNQPQHF.

In nucleotides, the CDR3 is TGTGCCAGCAGCTTGCCGGGACAGGGGGTAGAAGAAAAACTGTTTTTT. It is translated as CASSLPGQGVEEKLFF. The rearrangement joins TRBV5-7 to TRBJ1-4; 11 nucleotides align to TRBD1. TRBV5-7 is placed among ORFs of uncertain function. The V and J ends lost 1 base and 8 bases, in that order; junction bases with no gene match: 7. This CDR3 is 16 amino acids long.

V is TRBV5-1 and J is TRBJ2-7, with 7 bases that match TRBD2. The CDR3 sequence is 16 residues long. Germline V gene sequence: CDR1 SGHRS, CDR2 YFSETQ. The ends lost 0 bases at V and 2 bases at J; junction bases unmatched: 8. The CDR3 sequence is CASSLGFVAGAYEQYF. The CDR3 coding sequence is TGCGCCAGCAGCTTGGGGTTCGTTGCGGGGGCCTACGAGCAGTACTTC.

The sample holds a few counts of this clone. The chain uses TRBV7-3 and TRBJ2-2, with 7 bases aligning to TRBD2. CDR3 length equals 15 residues. CDR1 and CDR2 (germline): SGHTA, FQGTGA. V dropped 5 bases and J dropped 4; count of bases not matched to a gene: 7. CDR3: CASSPTSSGTGELFF. The CDR3 nucleotides are TGTGCCAGCAGCCCAACGTCTAGCGGCACCGGGGAGCTGTTTTTT.

This chain connects TRBV9 to TRBJ2-1; 7 bases match TRBD2. After removal of 0 bases from V and 7 bases from J, the junction contained 10 bases not matched to a gene. The CDR3 runs 16 residues. Germline values: CDR1 SGDLS, CDR2 YYNGEE. The CDR3 spells CASSVVGTGGRNEQFF. Here the CDR3 DNA reads TGTGCCAGCAGCGTAGTGGGAACGGGGGGTAGAAATGAGCAGTTCTTC. Looking up the rest from reference TRBV9 and TRBJ2-1 gives the full variable domain: DSGVTQTPKHLITATGQRVTLRCSPRSGDLSVYWYQQSLDQGLQFLIQYYNGEERAKGNILERFSAQQFPDLHSELNLSSLELGDSALYFCASSVVGTGGRNEQFFGPGTRLTVL.

The chain employs TRBV5-1 and TRBJ2-3; 7 nucleotides align to TRBD1. Unmatched junction bases numbered 11, after V lost 0 bases and J lost 4 bases. From germline, CDR1 is SGHRS and CDR2 YFSETQ. This CDR3 has 17 amino acids. The CDR3 DNA reads TGCGCCAGCAGCTTGGCACTCTCCGGGACAGTTGCAGATACGCAGTATTTT. Its translation: CASSLALSGTVADTQYF.

This clone was seen just once. The chain links TRBV4-1 to TRBJ2-1; the match to TRBD2 covers 7 bases. The CDR3 spans 16 residues. CDR1 MGHRA and CDR2 YSYEKL come from the germline V gene. Trimming at V came to 2 bases and at J to 4 bases, leaving 8 bases not matched to a gene. The CDR3 here is CASSQRALAVYNEQFF. The CDR3 DNA reads as TGCGCCAGCAGCCAAAGGGCCCTAGCGGTGTACAATGAGCAGTTCTTC.

The chain uses TRBV5-1 and TRBJ1-1; D not resolved. Trimming cost V 5 bases and J 4 bases, with 15 bases left between them. This CDR3 region has 14 residues. Germline CDR1 reads SGHRS; CDR2 reads YFSETQ. Here the CDR3 reads CASSSTAGVTEAFF. In nucleotides, the CDR3 is TGCGCCAGCAGTAGTACTGCGGGAGTCACTGAAGCTTTCTTT.